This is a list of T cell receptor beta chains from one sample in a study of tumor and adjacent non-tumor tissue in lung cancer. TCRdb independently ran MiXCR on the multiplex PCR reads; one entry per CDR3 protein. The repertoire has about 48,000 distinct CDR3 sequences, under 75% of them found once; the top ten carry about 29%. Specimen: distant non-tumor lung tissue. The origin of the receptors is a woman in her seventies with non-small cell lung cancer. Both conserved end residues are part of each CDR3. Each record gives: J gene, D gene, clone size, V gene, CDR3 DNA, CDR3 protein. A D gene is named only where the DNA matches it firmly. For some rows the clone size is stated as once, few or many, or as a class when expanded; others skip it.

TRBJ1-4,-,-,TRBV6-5,TGTGCCAGCAGTTACTCTACGTGCTTGCGAGAAAAACTGTTTTTT,CASSYSTCLREKLFF
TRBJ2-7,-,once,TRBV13,TGTGCCAGCAGCACTTGGGTGGGAGGCTATGAGCAGTACTTC,CASSTWVGGYEQYF
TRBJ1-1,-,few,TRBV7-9,TGTGCCAGCAGCTTTTATACAGAGAACACTGAAGCTTTCTTT,CASSFYTENTEAFF
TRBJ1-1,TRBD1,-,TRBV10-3,TGTGTCATCGGTTCACAGGGGCACACTGAAGCTTTCTTT,CVIGSQGHTEAFF
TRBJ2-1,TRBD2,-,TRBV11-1,TGTGCCTGCAGTCTAGCCCTAGCGGGCCTGTACAATGAGCAGTTCTTC,CACSLALAGLYNEQFF
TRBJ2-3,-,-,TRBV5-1,TGCGCCAGCAAGCCGGGATGCCACATAGATACGCAGTATTTT,CASKPGCHIDTQYF
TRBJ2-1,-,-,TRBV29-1,TGCAGCGTTGACCTGGGTTACCATAAGCAGTTCTTC,CSVDLGYHKQFF
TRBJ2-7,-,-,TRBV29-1,TGCAGCGTCCGCGGGCTGGGGGCGTCCATCTACGAGCAGAACTTC,CSVRGLGASIYEQNF
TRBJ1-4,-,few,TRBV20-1,TGCAGTACTAGGGATGAAGCAGCAACTAATGAAAAACTGTTTTTT,CSTRDEAATNEKLFF
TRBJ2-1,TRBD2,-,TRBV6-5,TGTGCCAGCAGAGCGACTAGCATGTCGCGCATTGCGCAGTTCTTC,CASRATSMSRIAQFF
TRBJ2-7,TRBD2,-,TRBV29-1,TGCAGCGTTGACGGGACTAGCGGGATTTACGAGCTATACTTC,CSVDGTSGIYELYF
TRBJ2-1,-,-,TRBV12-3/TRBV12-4,TGTACCAGCAGGGACACAGGGTACAATGAGCAGTTCTTC,CTSRDTGYNEQFF
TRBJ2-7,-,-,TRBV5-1,TGCGCCAGCAGCTTGACCCTGGATAGGAGGCTCGACGAGCAGTACTTC,CASSLTLDRRLDEQYF
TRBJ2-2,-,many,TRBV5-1,TGCGCCAGCAGCCGCCGGGACGCAAACACCGGGGAGCTGTTTTTT,CASSRRDANTGELFF
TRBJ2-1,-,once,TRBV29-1,TGCAGCGTTGGCCAGGGTTACAATGAGCAGCCCTTC,CSVGQGYNEQPF
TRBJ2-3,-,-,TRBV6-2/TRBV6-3,TGTACCAGCAATAACAGGGTCACAGATACGCAGTATTTT,CTSNNRVTDTQYF
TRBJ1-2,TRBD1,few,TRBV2,TGTGCCAGCAGTGTGCAGACAGGGTCTCATGGCTACACCTTC,CASSVQTGSHGYTF
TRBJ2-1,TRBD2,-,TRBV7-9,TGTGCCAGCAACAGAACTAGCGGGTGGGAAGATGAACAGTTCTTC,CASNRTSGWEDEQFF
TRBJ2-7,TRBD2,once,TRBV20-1,TGCAGTGCTAGAGATGCCGATACTAGCGTGAGACACTCCTACGAGCAGTACTTC,CSARDADTSVRHSYEQYF
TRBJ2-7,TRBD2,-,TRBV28,TGTGCCAGCAGTCTCCCAGCGCCGGGACTAGCGGAAAGGGGCCTGTACTTC,CASSLPAPGLAERGLYF
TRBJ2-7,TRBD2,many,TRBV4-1,TGCGCCAGCAGCCAAGTTAAGGCTAGCGGGAGCTACGAGCAGTACTTC,CASSQVKASGSYEQYF
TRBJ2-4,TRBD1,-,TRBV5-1,TGCGGCAGCACCAAGGGAGACAGGGACAGCAGAAACATTGGGTACTTC,CGSTKGDRDSRNIGYF
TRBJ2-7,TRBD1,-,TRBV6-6,TGTGTCAGCAGTTACTCAGGGGGACAGGAGGCGCAACGGCAGTACTTC,CVSSYSGGQEAQRQYF
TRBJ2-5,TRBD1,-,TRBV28,TGTGCCAGCAGCACAGGGGGTCAAGAGACCCACTACTTC,CASSTGGQETHYF
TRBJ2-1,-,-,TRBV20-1,TGCAGTGCTAGCGGGGAGCTCGAGCAGTTCTTC,CSASGELEQFF
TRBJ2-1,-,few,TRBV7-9,TGTGCCAGCAGCTCCCCGGCCGGGGGCAATGAGCAGTTCTTC,CASSSPAGGNEQFF
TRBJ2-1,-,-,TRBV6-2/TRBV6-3,TGTGCCAGCAGTTCTCATAGGGGGGGGGAGTACAATGAACAGTTCTTC,CASSSHRGGEYNEQFF
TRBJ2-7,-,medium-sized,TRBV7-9,TGTGCCAGCAGCTCTTTAGTATCCCCCCCCTACGAGCAGTACTTC,CASSSLVSPPYEQYF
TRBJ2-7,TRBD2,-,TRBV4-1,TGCGCCAGCAGTTTCAAGACTAGCGGGAGCCTCTACGAGCAGTACTTC,CASSFKTSGSLYEQYF
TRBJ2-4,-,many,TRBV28,TGTGCCAGCAGTTCTAGCAGACTAGCCAAAAACATTCAGTACTTC,CASSSSRLAKNIQYF
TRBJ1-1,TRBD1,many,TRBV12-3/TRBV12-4,TGTGCCAGCAGTCTAAACCCGGGACAGTTCACTGAAGCTTTCTTT,CASSLNPGQFTEAFF
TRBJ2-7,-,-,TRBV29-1,TGCAATGCACAAACCCAGCGCGGTACATCCGAGCAGTACTTC,CNAQTQRGTSEQYF
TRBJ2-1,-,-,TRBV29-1,TGTGGCGTCGAGCCCGGTTTTACCTACAATGAGCAATTCTTC,CGVEPGFTYNEQFF
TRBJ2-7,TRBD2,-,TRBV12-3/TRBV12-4,TGTGCCAGTAGTCCCATAGCGGGCCATATCTCCTACGAGCAGTACTTC,CASSPIAGHISYEQYF
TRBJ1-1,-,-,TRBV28,TGTGCCAGCAGTTCCCCCCAGCAGGGCTCTATGAACACTGAAGCTTTCTTT,CASSSPQQGSMNTEAFF
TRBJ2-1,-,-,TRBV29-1,TGCAACGTCGAGTCAGGTTTTACCTACAATGAGCAGTTCTTC,CNVESGFTYNEQFF
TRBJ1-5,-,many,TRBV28,TGTGCCAGCAGTTTGTCTGTGAATACCATTAGTAATCAGCCCCAGCATTTT,CASSLSVNTISNQPQHF
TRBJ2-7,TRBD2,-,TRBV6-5,TGCGCCAGCGCGGTAGGACTAGCGGGTTACGAGCAGTACTTC,CASAVGLAGYEQYF
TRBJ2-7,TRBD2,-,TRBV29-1,TGCAGCCTTGATAAGTATCGACCCGGACTAGACTCGGAGGAGTACTTC,CSLDKYRPGLDSEEYF
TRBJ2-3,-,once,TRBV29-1,TGTAGCGGTAATAGGGAACAGGACACAGATGCGCAGTATTTT,CSGNREQDTDAQYF
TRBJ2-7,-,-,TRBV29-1,TGCAGCATCGAAATGAAGGACTCCTACGAGCAGTACTTC,CSIEMKDSYEQYF
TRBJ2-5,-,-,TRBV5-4,TGTGCCAGTAGCTTGCAGGACACCCAAGAGGCCCAGTACTTC,CASSLQDTQEAQYF
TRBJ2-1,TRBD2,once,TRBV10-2,TGCGGCAGTAGCTACTTATCTAGCGGGAGCTCCTACAATGAGCAGTTCTTC,CGSSYLSSGSSYNEQFF
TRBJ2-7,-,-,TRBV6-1,TGTACCAGCAGTGACCGAAACACCTATGAGCAGTACTTC,CTSSDRNTYEQYF
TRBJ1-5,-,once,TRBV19,TGTGCCAGAAATCACGACAGACTTAATCAGCCCCAGCATTTT,CARNHDRLNQPQHF
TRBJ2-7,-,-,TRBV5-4,TGTGCCAGCATCTTGGACGGGGACTCATACGAGCAGTACTTC,CASILDGDSYEQYF
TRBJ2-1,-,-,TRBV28,TGTGCCAGCAGAGCGGATCCGACTGACAATGTGCAGTCCTTC,CASRADPTDNVQSF
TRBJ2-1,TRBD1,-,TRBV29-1,TGCAGCACTACGGGACAGAGTTATGAGCAGTTCTTC,CSTTGQSYEQFF
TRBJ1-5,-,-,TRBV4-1,TGCGCCAGCAGCCTTGGACAGTTCATTAGAAATCAGCCCCAGCATTTT,CASSLGQFIRNQPQHF
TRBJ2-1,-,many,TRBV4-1,TGCGCCAGCAGCCAAGACAACGTGTGGGGGCGGGTCAATGAGCAGTTCTTC,CASSQDNVWGRVNEQFF
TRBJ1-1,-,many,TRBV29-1,TGCAGCGTTGAGAGACAGCGGAACACTGAAGCTTTCTTT,CSVERQRNTEAFF
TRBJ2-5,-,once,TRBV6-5,TGTGCCAGCAGCACCCCCTCGGAAGAAGGAAAAGAGACCCAGTACTTC,CASSTPSEEGKETQYF
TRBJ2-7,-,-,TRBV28,TGTGCCAGCAGTTTAAGGCTCGACAGCTCCTACGAGCAGTACTTC,CASSLRLDSSYEQYF
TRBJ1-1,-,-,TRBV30,TGTGTCTTGAGTGTCGGGGTAGGGAGAGCCACTGAGGCTTTCTTT,CVLSVGVGRATEAFF